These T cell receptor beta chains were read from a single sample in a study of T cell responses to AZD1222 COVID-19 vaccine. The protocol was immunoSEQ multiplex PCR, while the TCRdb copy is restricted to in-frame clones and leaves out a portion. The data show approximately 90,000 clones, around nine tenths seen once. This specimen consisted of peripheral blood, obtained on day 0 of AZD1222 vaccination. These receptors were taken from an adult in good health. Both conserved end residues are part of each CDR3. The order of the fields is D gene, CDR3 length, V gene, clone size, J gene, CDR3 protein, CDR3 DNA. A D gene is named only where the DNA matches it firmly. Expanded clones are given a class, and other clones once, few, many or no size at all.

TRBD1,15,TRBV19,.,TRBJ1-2,CASSTMDRVSYGYTF,TGTGCCAGTAGTACGATGGACAGGGTTAGCTATGGCTACACCTTC
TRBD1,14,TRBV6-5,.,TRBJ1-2,CASYKGAMNYGYTF,TGTGCCAGCTATAAGGGGGCAATGAACTATGGCTACACCTTC
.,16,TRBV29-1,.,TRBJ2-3,CSVEGYRDVVSDTQYF,TGCAGCGTTGAAGGCTACAGGGATGTGGTCTCAGATACGCAGTATTTT
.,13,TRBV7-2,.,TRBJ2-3,CASSFPSTDTQYF,TGTGCCAGCAGCTTCCCTAGCACAGATACGCAGTATTTT
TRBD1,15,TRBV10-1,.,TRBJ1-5,CASSRTGESNQPQHF,TGCGCCAGCAGCCGGACAGGGGAGAGCAATCAGCCCCAGCATTTT
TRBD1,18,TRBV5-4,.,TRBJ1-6,CASSPRTGRGLRNSPLHF,TGTGCCAGCAGCCCAAGGACAGGTCGGGGGCTGCGGAATTCACCCCTCCACTTT
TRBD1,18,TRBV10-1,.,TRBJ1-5,CASSEYPQGAFDNQPQHF,TGCGCCAGCAGTGAATATCCCCAGGGGGCATTCGACAATCAGCCCCAGCATTTT
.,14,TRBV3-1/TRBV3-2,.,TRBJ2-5,CASSQDWSGKTQYF,TGTGCCAGCAGCCAAGATTGGTCGGGTAAGACCCAGTACTTC
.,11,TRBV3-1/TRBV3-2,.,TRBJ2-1,CASSQGNEQFF,TGTGCCAGCAGCCAAGGCAATGAGCAGTTCTTC
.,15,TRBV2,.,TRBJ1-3,CASSEGARSGNTIYF,TGTGCCAGCAGTGAGGGGGCACGCTCTGGAAACACCATATATTTT
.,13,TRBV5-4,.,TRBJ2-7,CASSFPGSHEQYF,TGTGCCAGCAGCTTCCCGGGATCCCATGAGCAGTACTTC
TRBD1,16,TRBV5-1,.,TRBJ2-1,CASSLGQGAGSNEQFF,TGCGCCAGCAGCTTGGGTCAGGGGGCGGGTTCGAATGAGCAGTTCTTC
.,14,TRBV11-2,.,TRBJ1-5,CASSLRTGNQPQHF,TGTGCCAGCAGCTTGCGGACAGGCAATCAGCCCCAGCATTTT
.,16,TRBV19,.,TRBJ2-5,CASSIVWAGNGETQYF,TGTGCCAGTAGTATAGTTTGGGCAGGGAATGGAGAGACCCAGTACTTC
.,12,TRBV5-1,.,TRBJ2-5,CASSLPDETQYF,TGCGCCAGCAGCTTGCCGGATGAGACCCAGTACTTC
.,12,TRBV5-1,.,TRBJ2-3,CASSLGGDTQYF,TGCGCCAGCAGCTTGGGAGGAGATACGCAGTATTTT
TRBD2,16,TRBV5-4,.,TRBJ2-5,CASSLALAGGKETQYF,TGTGCCAGCAGCTTGGCCCTAGCGGGAGGGAAAGAGACCCAGTACTTC
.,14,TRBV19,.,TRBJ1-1,CASSRGQVNTEAFF,TGTGCCAGTAGTAGGGGACAAGTGAACACTGAAGCTTTCTTT
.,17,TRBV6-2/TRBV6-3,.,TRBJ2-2,CASSHYSYRAYTGELFF,TGTGCCAGCAGTCACTACAGTTACCGAGCCTACACCGGGGAGCTGTTTTTT
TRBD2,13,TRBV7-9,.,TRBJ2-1,CASSLGLANEQFF,TGTGCCAGCAGCCTCGGACTAGCCAATGAGCAGTTCTTC
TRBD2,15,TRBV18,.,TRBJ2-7,CASSPQAGGGYEQYF,TGTGCCAGCTCACCACAAGCGGGAGGTGGGTACGAGCAGTACTTC
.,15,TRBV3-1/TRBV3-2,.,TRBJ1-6,CASSQDRPANSPLHF,TGTGCCAGCAGCCAAGATAGGCCGGCCAATTCACCCCTCCACTTT
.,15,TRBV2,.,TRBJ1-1,CASREKGPRGTEAFF,TGTGCCAGCAGGGAAAAGGGGCCCCGGGGCACTGAAGCTTTCTTT
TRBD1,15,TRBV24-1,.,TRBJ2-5,CATSDLGTEGETQYF,TGTGCCACCAGTGATTTGGGGACAGAGGGAGAGACCCAGTACTTC
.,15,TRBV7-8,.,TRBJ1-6,CASSKQGRVDSPLHF,TGTGCCAGCAGCAAACAGGGAAGGGTAGATTCACCCCTCCACTTT
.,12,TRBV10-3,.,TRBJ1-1,CAIREGGTEAFF,TGTGCCATCAGAGAGGGGGGCACTGAAGCTTTCTTT
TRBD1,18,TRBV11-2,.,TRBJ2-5,CASSPTYGDRILGETQYF,TGTGCCAGCAGCCCGACTTATGGGGACAGGATCCTTGGAGAGACCCAGTACTTC
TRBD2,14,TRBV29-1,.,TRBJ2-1,CSFRAGGPYNEQFF,TGCAGCTTCCGAGCGGGAGGGCCCTACAATGAGCAGTTCTTC
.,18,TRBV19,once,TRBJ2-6,CASSTKPLWEAGANVLTF,TGTGCCAGTAGTACAAAACCTCTGTGGGAGGCTGGGGCCAACGTCCTGACTTTC
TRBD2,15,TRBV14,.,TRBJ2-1,CACRKEAGVRNEQFF,TGTGCCTGCCGTAAAGAGGCGGGAGTTCGAAATGAGCAGTTCTTC
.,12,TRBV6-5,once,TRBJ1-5,CASSYWGQPQHF,TGTGCCAGCAGTTACTGGGGCCAGCCCCAGCATTTT
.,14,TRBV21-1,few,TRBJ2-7,CASLPWGESYEQYF,TGTGCCAGCCTTCCATGGGGGGAGTCCTACGAGCAGTACTTC
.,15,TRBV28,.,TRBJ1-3,CASSSPTFSGNTIYF,TGTGCCAGCAGCTCCCCGACCTTTTCTGGAAACACCATATATTTT
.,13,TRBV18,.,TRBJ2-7,CASSNGYSYEQYF,TGTGCCAGCTCAAATGGGTACTCCTACGAGCAGTACTTC
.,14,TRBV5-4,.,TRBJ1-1,CASSYISGQPEAFF,TGTGCCAGCAGCTACATCTCGGGGCAGCCTGAAGCTTTCTTT
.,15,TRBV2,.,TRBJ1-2,CASRQEPGSNYGYTF,TGTGCCAGCAGGCAGGAACCCGGCTCAAACTATGGCTACACCTTC
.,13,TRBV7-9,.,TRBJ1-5,CASSLWGDQPQHF,TGTGCCAGCAGCTTATGGGGGGATCAGCCCCAGCATTTT
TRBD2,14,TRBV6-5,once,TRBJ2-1,CASKGGSGNNEQFF,TGTGCCAGCAAGGGCGGGAGTGGAAACAATGAGCAGTTCTTC
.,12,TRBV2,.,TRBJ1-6,CASRSDISPLHF,TGTGCCAGCAGGTCGGACATTTCACCCCTCCACTTT